The clone carrying this T cell receptor beta chain was counted only a few times. No antigen is known for it. J was trimmed by 4 bases and V by 4 bases; bases with no gene match: 5. The CDR3 contains 15 residues. CDR1 and CDR2 (germline): MNHEY, SMNVEV (reference sequence). Researchers tagged individual cDNA molecules with unique molecular identifiers. TCRdb reprocessed the 5' RACE reads with MiXCR, giving one entry per CDR3 protein. The table records some 87,000 distinct CDR3 sequences, over 10% of them present only once. These data originate in a study of early T cells in non-severe SARS-CoV-2 infection. Across the whole study: Sequencing of unsorted whole blood was done on bulk RNA, leaving chains unpaired.

Study-wide points: Matching with VDJdb favored anti-spike CD8 responses (missing private and CD4 specificities).

The TCR originated in an adult who was a healthcare worker with PCR-confirmed SARS-CoV-2 infection or an uninfected control (not recorded which). The rearrangement links TRBV27 to TRBJ2-1, with 9 bases that match TRBD1. What was sequenced was whole blood. CDR3 in amino acids: CASSSPGQGYNEQFF. CDR3 DNA sequence: TGTGCCAGCAGTTCTCCGGGACAGGGTTACAATGAGCAGTTCTTC.